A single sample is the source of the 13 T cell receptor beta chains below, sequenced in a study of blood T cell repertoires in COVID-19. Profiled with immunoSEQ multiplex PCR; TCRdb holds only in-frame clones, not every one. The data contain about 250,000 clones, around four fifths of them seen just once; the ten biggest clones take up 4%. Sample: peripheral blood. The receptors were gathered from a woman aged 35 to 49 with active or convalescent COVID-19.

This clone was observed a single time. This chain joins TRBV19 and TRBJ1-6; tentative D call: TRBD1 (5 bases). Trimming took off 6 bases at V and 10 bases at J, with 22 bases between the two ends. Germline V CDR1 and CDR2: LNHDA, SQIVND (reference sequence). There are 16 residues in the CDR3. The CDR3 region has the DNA TGTGCCAGTAGCGCCAACTCAGGGACTCCAGGGTCACCCCTCCACTTT. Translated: CASSANSGTPGSPLHF.

CDR3 protein: CASSLGWPSEQFF. The DNA for the CDR3 is TGCGCCAGCAGCTTGGGCTGGCCCTCTGAGCAGTTCTTC. V is TRBV5-1 and J is TRBJ2-1; D not certain. This CDR3 is built from 13 residues. Germline assignment: CDR1 SGHRS and CDR2 YFSETQ. V was shortened by 0 bases and J by 9 bases, with 10 bases between the two germline ends.

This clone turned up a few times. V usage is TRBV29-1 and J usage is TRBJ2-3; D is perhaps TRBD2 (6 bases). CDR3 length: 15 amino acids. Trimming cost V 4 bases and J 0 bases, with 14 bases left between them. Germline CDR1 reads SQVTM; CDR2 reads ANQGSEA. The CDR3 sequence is CSVVEGTASTDTQYF. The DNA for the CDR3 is TGCAGCGTTGTGGAGGGGACCGCTAGCACAGATACGCAGTATTTT.

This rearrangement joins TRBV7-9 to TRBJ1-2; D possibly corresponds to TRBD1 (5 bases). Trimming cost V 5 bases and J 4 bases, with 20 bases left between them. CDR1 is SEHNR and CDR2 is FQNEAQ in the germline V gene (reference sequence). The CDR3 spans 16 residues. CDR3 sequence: CASSLRAGHLIYGYTF. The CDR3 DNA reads TGTGCCAGCAGCCTAAGAGCGGGGCATCTTATCTATGGCTACACCTTC.

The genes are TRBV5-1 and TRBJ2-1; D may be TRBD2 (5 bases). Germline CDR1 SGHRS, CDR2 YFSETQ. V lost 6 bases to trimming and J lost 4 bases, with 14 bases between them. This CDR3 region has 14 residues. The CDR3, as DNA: TGCGCCAGCAACAAGGAAAGCGGATACAATGAGCAGTTCTTC. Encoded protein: CASNKESGYNEQFF.

The CDR3 nucleotides read TGTGCCAGCAGTTTATCGAGGGATTACGAGCAGTACTTC. It is translated as CASSLSRDYEQYF. The chain uses TRBV27 and TRBJ2-7; tentatively, D is TRBD2 (5 bases). The length of the CDR3 is 13 residues. Germline V gene lookup returns CDR1 MNHEY and CDR2 SMNVEV (reference sequence). V gave up 0 bases and J gave up 4 bases, with 7 bases separating them.

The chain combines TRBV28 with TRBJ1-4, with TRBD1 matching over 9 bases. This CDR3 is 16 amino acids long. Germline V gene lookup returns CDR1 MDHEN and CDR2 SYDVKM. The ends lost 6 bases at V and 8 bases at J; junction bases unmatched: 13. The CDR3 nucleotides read TGTGCCAGCAGCTCTATCACCGGGACAGGGTTAGAAAAACTGTTTTTT. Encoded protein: CASSSITGTGLEKLFF.

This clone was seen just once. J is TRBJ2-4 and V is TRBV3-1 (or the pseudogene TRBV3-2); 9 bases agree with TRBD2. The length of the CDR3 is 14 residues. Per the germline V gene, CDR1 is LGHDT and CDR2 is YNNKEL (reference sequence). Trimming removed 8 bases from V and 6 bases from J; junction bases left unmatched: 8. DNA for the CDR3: TGTGCCAGCTCTGCGGGGGGGCTTGGAAACATTCAGTACTTC. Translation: CASSAGGLGNIQYF.

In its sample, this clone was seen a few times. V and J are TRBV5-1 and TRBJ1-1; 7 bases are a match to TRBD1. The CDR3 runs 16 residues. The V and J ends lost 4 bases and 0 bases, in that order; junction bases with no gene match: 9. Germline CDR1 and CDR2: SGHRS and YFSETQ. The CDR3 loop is CASSKSGTAMNTEAFF. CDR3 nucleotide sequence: TGCGCCAGCAGCAAGTCCGGGACAGCAATGAACACTGAAGCTTTCTTT.

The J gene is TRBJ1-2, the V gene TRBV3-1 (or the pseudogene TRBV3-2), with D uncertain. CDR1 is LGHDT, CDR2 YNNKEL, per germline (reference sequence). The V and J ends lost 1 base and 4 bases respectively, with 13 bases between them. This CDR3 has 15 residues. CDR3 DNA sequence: TGTGCCAGCAGCCAAGGTCCCGGGTTCCCCTATGGCTACACCTTC. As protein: CASSQGPGFPYGYTF.

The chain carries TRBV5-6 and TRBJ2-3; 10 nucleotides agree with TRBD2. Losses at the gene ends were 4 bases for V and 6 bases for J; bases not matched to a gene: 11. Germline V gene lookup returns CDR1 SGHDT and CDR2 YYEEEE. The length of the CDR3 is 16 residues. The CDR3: CASSPLGLAARDTQYF. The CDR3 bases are TGTGCCAGCAGCCCCCTCGGACTAGCGGCGCGTGATACGCAGTATTTT.

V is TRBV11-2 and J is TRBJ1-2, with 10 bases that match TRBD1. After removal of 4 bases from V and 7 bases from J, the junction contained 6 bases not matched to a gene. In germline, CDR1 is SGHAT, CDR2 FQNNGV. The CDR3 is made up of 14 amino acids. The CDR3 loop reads CASSSGQGIFGYTF. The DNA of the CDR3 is TGTGCCAGCAGCTCGGGACAGGGGATCTTTGGCTACACCTTC.

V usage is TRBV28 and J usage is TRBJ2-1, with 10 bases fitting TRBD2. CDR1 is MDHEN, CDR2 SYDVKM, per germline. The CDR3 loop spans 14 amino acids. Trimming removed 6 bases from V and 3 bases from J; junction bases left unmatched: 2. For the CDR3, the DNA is TGTGCCAGCAGCAGACTAGCGGGCTACAATGAGCAGTTCTTC. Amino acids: CASSRLAGYNEQFF.